This entry features one TCR beta chain sequence. This sample is part of a study of blood T cell repertoires in COVID-19. Study-wide context: The United States, Italy and Spain provided the acute and convalescent COVID-19 samples. PBMCs, B-cell-depleted T cells, or T cells provided the cDNA or gDNA that made up the material.

Germline lookup yields CDR1 SGHVS and CDR2 FNYEAQ. J gave up 6 bases and V 1 base, and 12 bases lay outside the gene matches. The CDR3 contains 17 residues. Original data processing: For nucleated cells, counts were estimated from reference gene primer amplification. TCRdb's copy holds only in-frame clones and misses some; the assay was immunoSEQ multiplex PCR. The D gene and trimming were derived from the DNA, and the V and J assignments and clone size from that table. Counted here are about 25,000 clones, approximately 81% occurring once; the ten biggest clones make up less than 65%. The receptor was derived from a man aged 50 or older with active or convalescent COVID-19. What was sequenced was peripheral blood. The V gene is TRBV7-6, the J gene TRBJ2-5; 9 nucleotides line up with TRBD2. The chain's CDR3 is CASSLVGSSGSGKTQYF. DNA for the CDR3: TGTGCCAGCAGCTTAGTCGGTAGTAGCGGGAGTGGGAAGACCCAGTACTTC.